Here is one TCR beta chain with its context. What it binds is not known. Trimming pared 7 bases from V and 6 bases from J, leaving 16 bases between. The CDR3 length is 13 residues. Looked up from germline, CDR1 is ENHRY and CDR2 is SYGVKD. This specimen comes from a study of shared clonotypes between healthy human individuals. The donors were adults (healthy and HIV-negative) with no recent acute infections or vaccinations. The donors were all Caucasian adults (living in Nashville, Tennessee). Subsets obtained from CD4+ cells comprised CD45RA+ naive and CD45RA-negative memory cells. Profiled with immunoSEQ multiplex PCR; TCRdb holds only in-frame clones, not every one. The sample has about a million clones, about 74% seen once; the top ten hold approximately 1.5%. Study-level findings and limits: Lower generation probabilities were found for non-shared clonotypes than for those shared by all four donors.

Sequencing was carried out using memory CD4+ T cells sorted from blood. The subset was: CD45RA-negative fraction. The chain uses TRBV10-3 and TRBJ2-7; possibly TRBD1 for D (7 bases). This receptor was identified in a man between 18 and 29 years old in good health. The CDR3 sequence: CAIIDNRGGEQYF. The CDR3 coding sequence is TGTGCCATCATCGATAACAGGGGAGGCGAGCAGTACTTC.